This T cell receptor beta chain was retrieved from a study of CD8 T cells in cerebrospinal fluid in Alzheimer's disease. In the study overall: Plate-based nested PCR sequencing and droplet-based sequencing measured CSF T cell clonal expansion.

Study observations and caveats: In mild cognitive impairment or Alzheimer's disease, the biggest CSF clone made up more TCRs than in controls.

This CDR3 comprises 13 residues. Germline V gene lookup returns CDR1 SGHTA and CDR2 FQGNSA. Reanalyzing the 10x single-cell sequencing reads, TCRdb keeps one entry per CDR3 protein, without DNA. The listing contains fewer than 300 distinct CDR3 sequences. This clonotype registers medium-sized by frequency. Its antigen is still unknown. Sequencing used cerebrospinal fluid. This sequence originates from a human donor in good health. The chain couples TRBV7-2 to TRBJ2-3; the TCRdb call, TRBD1, lacks DNA for checking. The CDR3 here is CASSLNRVDTQYF.